This T cell receptor (beta chain) was captured by sequencing in a study of blood T cells in healthy people across ages. Whole-study context: T cells yielded about one barcoded beta molecule per two cells through template switching.

CDR3 length: 14 amino acids. V was trimmed by 0 bases and J by 3 bases, leaving 9 bases between them. Germline V CDR1 and CDR2: LGHDT, YNNKEL (reference sequence). Regarding this clonotype: What it binds is not known.

Notes on the study in general: Estimated diversity across one million T cells was deemed an underestimate. With naive T cell percentage, TCR beta diversity showed a strong correlation.

The use of a sample-barcoded 5' primer and a J-beta primer mix characterized a second PCR of roughly 7 to 12 cycles. MiXCR, applied by TCRdb to the 5' RACE reads, yields one record per CDR3 protein. The top ten clones hold 20% to 25% of a sample with about 730,000 distinct CDR3 sequences, 35% to 45% of them seen once. The sequence was obtained from a woman aged 60-75 years in good health. The V call is TRBV3-1, the J call TRBJ2-7; D perhaps matches TRBD2 (5 bases). The sample was blood. CDR3 nucleotide sequence: TGTGCCAGCAGCCAAGATCTGGGGAGCTACGAGCAGTACTTC. Protein sequence: CASSQDLGSYEQYF.